This TCR beta chain was profiled in a study of CD8+CD57+ T cells in acquired aplastic anemia. This clonotype has at least ten counts. Patients who underwent sequencing had shown CD8+CD57+ cell expansion by flow cytometry. Genomic DNA served as template for TCR beta VDJ and CDR3 profiling. MiXCR, run by TCRdb on the reads, gives a single entry per CDR3 protein. The data hold 150,000 to 200,000 distinct CDR3 sequences, with roughly 45% observed a single time. This TCR was sampled from a human donor with aplastic anemia. Sequences were obtained from sorted CD4+, CD8+, or CD8+CD57+ T cells (not recorded which) from PBMCs.

In DNA form, the CDR3 reads TGTGCCAGCAGCCAAAGGGACTGGGAGACCCAGTACTTC. Translation gives CASSQRDWETQYF. The chain uses TRBV14 and TRBJ2-5, with a possible D match to TRBD2 (6 bases). The germline V gene encodes CDR1 SGHDN and CDR2 FVKESK. The CDR3 contains 13 residues. Trimming shortened V by 2 bases and J by 5 bases, and 9 bases separated the two germline ends.